One and the same sample provided the 16 T cell receptor beta chains below, sequenced in a study of beta chain features in type 1 diabetes. Study results and caveats: TCRB CDR3 length was moderately but significantly reduced in all four CD4+ subsets of Type 1 diabetes patients.

What these receptors recognize is not known. Since all of the isolated RNA was reverse transcribed, expressed TCRB transcripts were what got sequenced. The data were produced by immunoSEQ multiplex PCR, yet TCRdb's version contains in-frame clones alone and is incomplete. Of 250,000 to 350,000 clones listed, over 14% are singletons. Sequences were obtained from naive CD4+ T cells from blood. The receptors shown here come from a man between 18 and 29 years old with type 1 diabetes.

This clone was counted a single time. J is TRBJ2-5 and V is TRBV18; 9 nucleotides agree with TRBD1. The J call is doubtful: the DNA matches TRBJ2-7 better. Germline V lookup: CDR1 KGHSH, CDR2 LQKENI. CDR3 length equals 17 residues. CDR3 sequence: CASSPKFPTGGTYEQYF. DNA of the CDR3: TGTGCCAGCTCACCAAAATTCCCGACAGGGGGGACCTACGAGCAGTACTTC.

This clone has a handful of counts. V gene TRBV11-1 combines with J gene TRBJ1-2; maybe TRBD1 (5 bases). Germline loops: CDR1 SGHAT, CDR2 FQDESV (reference sequence). V lost 5 bases to trimming and J lost 4 bases, with 20 bases between them. CDR3 size: 16 residues. CDR3 in DNA: TGTGCCAGCAGCCCCCGTACTACCGGGACTACCTATGGCTACACCTTC. This gives the protein CASSPRTTGTTYGYTF.

This clone was counted between two and nine times. V gene TRBV9 combines with J gene TRBJ2-5; D possibly corresponds to TRBD2 (5 bases). The CDR3 totals 16 residues. Trimming pared 4 bases from V and 4 bases from J, leaving 20 bases between. Germline V gives CDR1 SGDLS, CDR2 YYNGEE. The CDR3 DNA reads as TGTGCCAGCAGCCTAAGACCCCTTACTCGGGGAGAGACCCAGTACTTC. Translating gives CASSLRPLTRGETQYF.

CDR3 sequence: CASSHPGEVFSYTF. The CDR3 bases are TGTGCCAGCAGTCACCCCGGAGAGGTCTTCAGCTACACCTTC. This rearrangement joins TRBV27 to TRBJ1-2, with D hard to call. This CDR3 is 14 amino acids long. In germline, CDR1 is MNHEY, CDR2 SMNVEV (reference sequence). V lost 5 bases and J lost 9, with 19 bases in between.

In DNA form, the CDR3 reads TGTGCCAGCAGTTTACATGGCCCCTTATGGGAGGGGATCTATCAGCCCCAGCATTTT. Translating it yields CASSLHGPLWEGIYQPQHF. The J gene is TRBJ1-5, the V gene TRBV27; a weak D match, TRBD1 (5 bases). V was trimmed by 2 bases and J by 5 bases, leaving 25 bases between them. This CDR3 has 19 amino acids. Germline V CDR1 and CDR2: MNHEY, SMNVEV (reference sequence).

The sample holds a few counts of this clone. V usage is TRBV4-3 and J usage is TRBJ2-7; D may be TRBD1 (5 bases). V lost 3 bases to trimming and J lost 4 bases, with 13 bases between them. The CDR3 sequence is 14 residues long. CDR1 LGHNA and CDR2 YSLEER come from the germline V gene. CDR3: CASSHQLQGYEQYF. The CDR3 DNA sequence: TGCGCCAGCAGCCACCAACTCCAGGGATACGAGCAGTACTTC.

This chain connects TRBV28 to TRBJ2-7; 8 nucleotides agree with TRBD1. CDR1 and CDR2 (germline): MDHEN, SYDVKM. V lost 7 bases, J lost 3 bases, and 8 bases stayed unmatched. The CDR3 runs to 14 residues. The CDR3 bases are TGTGCCAGCACTCTTACGGGACAGGTCTACGAGCAGTACTTC. Amino acid sequence: CASTLTGQVYEQYF.

This clone was counted a few times. The V call is TRBV7-7, the J call TRBJ2-1; 8 nucleotides align to TRBD2. The CDR3 consists of 14 residues. The ends lost 5 bases at V and 4 bases at J; junction bases unmatched: 4. Per the germline V gene, CDR1 is SSHAT and CDR2 is FNYEAQ (reference sequence). This CDR3 reads CASSPTSGYNEQFF. CDR3 coding DNA: TGTGCCAGCAGCCCCACTAGCGGTTACAATGAGCAGTTCTTC.

This clone has just a few counts. The chain links TRBV7-9 to TRBJ2-1; 10 bases are a match to TRBD2. The CDR3 consists of 17 residues. The junction had 7 bases not matched to a gene; V was cut back by 4 bases and J by 1 base. The germline V gene has CDR1 SEHNR and CDR2 FQNEAQ (reference sequence). The CDR3 coding sequence is TGTGCCAGCAGCTCTAGAAGGACTAGCGGTTCCTACAATGAGCAGTTCTTC. Residues: CASSSRRTSGSYNEQFF.

As to this clone: The sample has other DNA sequences that encode this CDR3 too. The V gene is TRBV6-5, the J gene TRBJ2-3; no reliable D call. CDR1 and CDR2 from the germline V gene are MNHEY and SVGAGI. This CDR3 spans 15 amino acids. The V end lost 0 bases, the J end lost 0 bases, and 7 bases lay between the germline ends. The DNA of the CDR3 is TGTGCCAGCAGTTACTCGGGCAGAAGCACAGATACGCAGTATTTT. It translates to CASSYSGRSTDTQYF.

The V gene is TRBV29-1, the J gene TRBJ2-5; TRBD1 matches at 7 bases. CDR1 is SQVTM and CDR2 is ANQGSEA in the germline V gene. The V segment lost 4 bases and the J segment 1 base; nucleotides outside the gene matches: 12. This CDR3 spans 16 amino acids. The CDR3 DNA is TGCAGCGTTGTCAGAGCCAGGGGGAGAACCCAAGAGACCCAGTACTTC. Its translation: CSVVRARGRTQETQYF. The variable domain in full, completed from reference TRBV29-1 and TRBJ2-5, reads SAVISQKPSRDICQRGTSLTIQCQVDSQVTMMFWYRQQPGQSLTLIATANQGSEATYESGFVIDKFPISRPNLTFSTLTVSNMSPEDSSIYLCSVVRARGRTQETQYFGPGTRLLVL.

The chain links TRBV5-1 to TRBJ2-5, with a tentative D call TRBD2 (5 bases). The V end lost 0 bases, the J end lost 4 bases, and 16 bases lay between the germline ends. The CDR3 contains 16 residues. CDR1 and CDR2 from the germline V gene are SGHRS and YFSETQ. As DNA, the CDR3 is TGCGCCAGCAGCTTGGCCCCTAGTAGCGATGGAGAGACCCAGTACTTC. This codes for CASSLAPSSDGETQYF.

The chain combines TRBV15 with TRBJ2-7; 7 bases match TRBD1. V dropped 1 base and J dropped 5; count of bases not matched to a gene: 5. This CDR3 is 14 amino acids long. The germline V gene has CDR1 LNHNV and CDR2 YYDKDF (reference sequence). The CDR3 coding sequence is TGTGCCACCAGCAGAGGACAGGGAAGCGACGAGCAGTACTTC. It is translated as CATSRGQGSDEQYF.

This clone was counted a few times. This chain uses TRBV29-1 with TRBJ2-7; 10 bases match TRBD1. The length of the CDR3 is 13 residues. Unmatched junction bases numbered 5, after V lost 5 bases and J lost 4 bases. Germline V lookup: CDR1 SQVTM, CDR2 ANQGSEA. The CDR3 loop is CSVRQGAGYEQYF. CDR3 DNA: TGCAGCGTTAGACAGGGGGCGGGGTACGAGCAGTACTTC.

This chain joins TRBV7-9 and TRBJ2-2; D is undetermined. Between the trimmed V and J ends, which lost 5 bases and 6 bases, there was a span of 7 bases. The CDR3 contains 12 residues. Per germline, CDR1 SEHNR and CDR2 FQNEAQ (reference sequence). The CDR3 loop is CASSERAGELFF. The DNA for the CDR3 is TGTGCCAGCAGCGAACGGGCCGGGGAGCTGTTTTTT.

The chain employs TRBV5-1 and TRBJ2-1; tentative D call: TRBD1 (6 bases). The V and J ends lost 5 bases and 2 bases respectively, with 8 bases between them. Germline loops: CDR1 SGHRS, CDR2 YFSETQ. The CDR3 runs 13 residues. CDR3 sequence (DNA): TGCGCCAGCAGTCGACAGGCCTACAATGAGCAGTTCTTC. This codes for CASSRQAYNEQFF. Variable domain in full (rest from reference TRBV5-1 and TRBJ2-1): KAGVTQTPRYLIKTRGQQVTLSCSPISGHRSVSWYQQTPGQGLQFLFEYFSETQRNKGNFPGRFSGRQFSNSRSEMNVSTLELGDSALYLCASSRQAYNEQFFGPGTRLTVL.